This is a list of T cell receptor beta chains from one sample in a study of beta chain features in type 1 diabetes. Only in-frame clones appear in the TCRdb table, and some are missing; sequencing was by immunoSEQ multiplex PCR. The sample records around 430,000 clones, approximately 28% being singletons. The sequenced sample was naive CD4+ T cells from blood. These receptors originate from a man between 18 and 29 years old in good health. Both conserved end residues are part of each CDR3. A D gene is named only where the DNA matches it firmly. Clone size is not always given. Where it is, it says once, few, many or a class for expanded clones.

v_gene: TRBV28; abundance: .; d_gene: .; j_gene: TRBJ2-7; CDR3nt: TGTGCCAGCAGCCCGAACAGGGGAGGCGAGCAGTACTTC; CDR3aa: CASSPNRGGEQYF
v_gene: TRBV6-5; abundance: .; d_gene: TRBD2; j_gene: TRBJ2-1; CDR3nt: TGTGCCAGCAGTTATTGGTCGGGGGGATCCCATGAGCAGTTCTTC; CDR3aa: CASSYWSGGSHEQFF
v_gene: TRBV6-5; abundance: few; d_gene: TRBD1; j_gene: TRBJ2-2; CDR3nt: TGTGCCAGCAGTTACTCCGGACAGGGTGGCACCGGGGAGCTGTTTTTT; CDR3aa: CASSYSGQGGTGELFF
v_gene: TRBV30; abundance: .; d_gene: TRBD2; j_gene: TRBJ2-2; CDR3nt: TGTGCCTGGAGAATGAGCGGGGCGAACACCGGGGAGCTGTTTTTT; CDR3aa: CAWRMSGANTGELFF
v_gene: TRBV30; abundance: .; d_gene: .; j_gene: TRBJ2-7; CDR3nt: TGTGCCTGGGCGCCGACCCCCGTGTTGGTGCAGTACTTC; CDR3aa: CAWAPTPVLVQYF
v_gene: TRBV5-1; abundance: .; d_gene: TRBD2; j_gene: TRBJ2-1; CDR3nt: TGCGCCAGCAGCCCTGCTAGCGGGAATTACAATGAGCAGTTCTTC; CDR3aa: CASSPASGNYNEQFF
v_gene: TRBV30; abundance: few; d_gene: .; j_gene: TRBJ2-1; CDR3nt: TGTGCCTGGAGTTGGGACCGAACCTACAATGAGCAGTTCTTC; CDR3aa: CAWSWDRTYNEQFF
v_gene: TRBV7-9; abundance: .; d_gene: .; j_gene: TRBJ1-2; CDR3nt: TGTGCCAGCAGCAGGACCGGCTACACCTTC; CDR3aa: CASSRTGYTF
v_gene: TRBV15; abundance: few; d_gene: TRBD1; j_gene: TRBJ2-3; CDR3nt: TGTGCCACCAGCAGAGAGAGACAGGGGGCTGATACGCAGTATTTT; CDR3aa: CATSRERQGADTQYF
v_gene: TRBV5-1; abundance: .; d_gene: TRBD1; j_gene: TRBJ2-5; CDR3nt: TGCGCCAGCAGCCTGGGACAGGGCGGTGAGACCCAGTACTTC; CDR3aa: CASSLGQGGETQYF
v_gene: TRBV7-2; abundance: once; d_gene: .; j_gene: TRBJ1-1; CDR3nt: TGTGCCAGCAGCCGGGGGTCGATTCGGCAGGCGGGCACTGAAGCTTTCTTT; CDR3aa: CASSRGSIRQAGTEAFF
v_gene: TRBV29-1; abundance: .; d_gene: .; j_gene: TRBJ2-1; CDR3nt: TGCAGCGTTGAAGGACGGGGCGGGACATACAATGAGCAGTTCTTC; CDR3aa: CSVEGRGGTYNEQFF
v_gene: TRBV29-1; abundance: .; d_gene: .; j_gene: TRBJ1-5; CDR3nt: TGCAGCGTCGCGGACAGTCCCTCTCAGCCCCAGCATTTT; CDR3aa: CSVADSPSQPQHF
v_gene: TRBV4-3; abundance: few; d_gene: .; j_gene: TRBJ2-7; CDR3nt: TGCGCCAGCAGCCAAGATTTGGGCAGGGTCGGGTACGAGCAGTACTTC; CDR3aa: CASSQDLGRVGYEQYF
v_gene: TRBV18; abundance: .; d_gene: .; j_gene: TRBJ2-1; CDR3nt: TGTGCCAGCTCACCACCGGGGGTGGGACACCCTTTCTTC; CDR3aa: CASSPPGVGHPFF
v_gene: TRBV5-4; abundance: once; d_gene: .; j_gene: TRBJ1-2; CDR3nt: TGTGCCAGCACCCTTCGGGGGGCAGTCGGCTACACCTTC; CDR3aa: CASTLRGAVGYTF
v_gene: TRBV4-3; abundance: .; d_gene: .; j_gene: TRBJ2-3; CDR3nt: TGCGCCAGCAGCCAAGATTGGGCTACAACAGTGACAGATACGCAGTATTTT; CDR3aa: CASSQDWATTVTDTQYF
v_gene: TRBV28; abundance: .; d_gene: .; j_gene: TRBJ2-7; CDR3nt: TGTGCCAGCAGCACTGGACTCCCATCCTACGAGCAGTACTTC; CDR3aa: CASSTGLPSYEQYF
v_gene: TRBV25-1; abundance: few; d_gene: TRBD2; j_gene: TRBJ2-5; CDR3nt: TGTGCCAGTGGGAGGGGTGGGCAAGAGACCCAGTACTTC; CDR3aa: CASGRGGQETQYF
v_gene: TRBV30; abundance: .; d_gene: .; j_gene: TRBJ2-3; CDR3nt: TGTGCCTTTCTACCCGGAAGCACAGATACGCAGTATTTT; CDR3aa: CAFLPGSTDTQYF
v_gene: TRBV30; abundance: few; d_gene: .; j_gene: TRBJ1-5; CDR3nt: TGTGCCTGGAGTGCGGCAGGGATGCAGCCCCAGCATTTT; CDR3aa: CAWSAAGMQPQHF
v_gene: TRBV5-1; abundance: .; d_gene: .; j_gene: TRBJ2-7; CDR3nt: TGCGCCAGTGCGAGCGGGCCTCCAACCTACGAGCAGTACTTC; CDR3aa: CASASGPPTYEQYF
v_gene: TRBV30; abundance: few; d_gene: .; j_gene: TRBJ2-2; CDR3nt: TGTGCCTGGAGTGAGATGAGGGAATCCGGGGAGCTGTTTTTT; CDR3aa: CAWSEMRESGELFF
v_gene: TRBV29-1; abundance: .; d_gene: TRBD2; j_gene: TRBJ2-5; CDR3nt: TGCAGCGTACTAGCGGGAGAGACCCAGTACTTC; CDR3aa: CSVLAGETQYF
v_gene: TRBV29-1; abundance: few; d_gene: .; j_gene: TRBJ2-7; CDR3nt: TGCAGCGTTGGGGAAGCCGAGCAGTACTTC; CDR3aa: CSVGEAEQYF
v_gene: TRBV9; abundance: .; d_gene: .; j_gene: TRBJ2-2; CDR3nt: TGTGCCAGCAGCGTAGATTCCGGGGAGCTGTTTTTT; CDR3aa: CASSVDSGELFF
v_gene: TRBV15; abundance: .; d_gene: .; j_gene: TRBJ1-1; CDR3nt: TGTGCCACCAGCAGAGATAGGTGGGCGAACACTGAAGCTTTCTTT; CDR3aa: CATSRDRWANTEAFF
v_gene: TRBV4-3; abundance: few; d_gene: TRBD1; j_gene: TRBJ2-7; CDR3nt: TGCGCCAGCAGCCAACTGAGGACAGGGGGGCCCTACGAGCAGTACTTC; CDR3aa: CASSQLRTGGPYEQYF
v_gene: TRBV27; abundance: few; d_gene: TRBD1; j_gene: TRBJ2-5; CDR3nt: TGTGCCAGCAGGAAGACAGGGGGCGCAGAGACCCAGTACTTC; CDR3aa: CASRKTGGAETQYF
v_gene: TRBV19; abundance: .; d_gene: .; j_gene: TRBJ1-5; CDR3nt: TGTGCCAGTAGTACCCGGACAGTTCAGCCCCAGCATTTT; CDR3aa: CASSTRTVQPQHF
v_gene: TRBV30; abundance: .; d_gene: .; j_gene: TRBJ2-7; CDR3nt: TGTGCCTGGACTCCTCCGGGGACTGGCTACGAGCAGTACTTC; CDR3aa: CAWTPPGTGYEQYF
v_gene: TRBV30; abundance: .; d_gene: .; j_gene: TRBJ2-6; CDR3nt: TGTGCCTGGAGTGTACCAGGGGTCGGGGCCAACGTCCTGACTTTC; CDR3aa: CAWSVPGVGANVLTF
v_gene: TRBV7-9; abundance: .; d_gene: .; j_gene: TRBJ2-5; CDR3nt: TGTGCCAGCAGCTTAGATTGGGTCAGACAAGAGACCCAGTACTTC; CDR3aa: CASSLDWVRQETQYF
v_gene: TRBV30; abundance: .; d_gene: .; j_gene: TRBJ1-1; CDR3nt: TGTGCCTTAAGGCCCAGACTCCTTGCAGCTTTCTTT; CDR3aa: CALRPRLLAAFF
v_gene: TRBV7-9; abundance: few; d_gene: TRBD1; j_gene: TRBJ2-2; CDR3nt: TGTGCCAGCAGCGAACCCTCCCGGGACAGAAGGACCGGGGAGCTGTTTTTT; CDR3aa: CASSEPSRDRRTGELFF
v_gene: TRBV30; abundance: .; d_gene: .; j_gene: TRBJ1-1; CDR3nt: TGTGCCTGGATAACGGGCAGGGCGAAGTTGGCTTTCTTT; CDR3aa: CAWITGRAKLAFF
v_gene: TRBV5-6; abundance: .; d_gene: TRBD2; j_gene: TRBJ2-3; CDR3nt: TGTGCCAGCAGCTTCCGACTAGCGGGTCGCACAGATACGCAGTATTTT; CDR3aa: CASSFRLAGRTDTQYF
v_gene: TRBV30; abundance: .; d_gene: TRBD2; j_gene: TRBJ2-7; CDR3nt: TGTGCCTGGAGTTCAGCGGGAGGCTACGAGCAGTACTTC; CDR3aa: CAWSSAGGYEQYF
v_gene: TRBV2; abundance: .; d_gene: .; j_gene: TRBJ2-7; CDR3nt: TGTGCCAGCAGGCACAGGGGAGGCTACGAGCAGTACTTC; CDR3aa: CASRHRGGYEQYF
v_gene: TRBV15; abundance: once; d_gene: TRBD1; j_gene: TRBJ2-3; CDR3nt: TGTGCCACCAGCAGAGTTTTGACAGGGGCTACAGATACGCAGTATTTT; CDR3aa: CATSRVLTGATDTQYF
v_gene: TRBV2; abundance: few; d_gene: TRBD1; j_gene: TRBJ2-3; CDR3nt: TGTGCCATCGTCGGGACAGGGGCCACAGATACGCAGTATTTT; CDR3aa: CAIVGTGATDTQYF
v_gene: TRBV9; abundance: .; d_gene: .; j_gene: TRBJ2-1; CDR3nt: TGTGCCAGCAGCGTAGCGGTGGGGGCCACCTACAATGAGCAGTTCTTC; CDR3aa: CASSVAVGATYNEQFF
v_gene: TRBV30; abundance: .; d_gene: .; j_gene: TRBJ1-5; CDR3nt: TGTGCCTGGGCAGATTATAGCAATCAGCCCCAGCATTTT; CDR3aa: CAWADYSNQPQHF
v_gene: TRBV7-9; abundance: .; d_gene: .; j_gene: TRBJ2-2; CDR3nt: TGTGCCAGCAGCTTATACGTAAACACCGGGGAGCTGTTTTTT; CDR3aa: CASSLYVNTGELFF
v_gene: TRBV7-2; abundance: few; d_gene: TRBD1; j_gene: TRBJ2-2; CDR3nt: TGTGCCAGCATCCCCGGGACAGGTTTCCTCACCGGGGAGCTGTTTTTT; CDR3aa: CASIPGTGFLTGELFF
v_gene: TRBV9; abundance: .; d_gene: TRBD2; j_gene: TRBJ2-5; CDR3nt: TGTGCCAGCAGCCCCAGGGGTCCTAGCGGGAACGTGGAGACCCAGTACTTC; CDR3aa: CASSPRGPSGNVETQYF
v_gene: TRBV7-9; abundance: .; d_gene: .; j_gene: TRBJ2-2; CDR3nt: TGTGCCCCAAATTCGGGGACGAACACCGGGGAGCTGTTTTTT; CDR3aa: CAPNSGTNTGELFF
v_gene: TRBV29-1; abundance: .; d_gene: .; j_gene: TRBJ2-7; CDR3nt: TGCAGCGTTGGAGCCGTTGGGAGATACGACGAGCAGTACTTC; CDR3aa: CSVGAVGRYDEQYF
v_gene: TRBV10-3; abundance: few; d_gene: TRBD2; j_gene: TRBJ2-3; CDR3nt: TGTGCCATCAGTGAGAAGCGGGAAGGCGAAAAGCAGTATTTT; CDR3aa: CAISEKREGEKQYF
v_gene: TRBV30; abundance: .; d_gene: .; j_gene: TRBJ2-6; CDR3nt: TGTGCCTGGAGTGACACCTTGATGGGCGCCAACGTCCTGACTTTC; CDR3aa: CAWSDTLMGANVLTF